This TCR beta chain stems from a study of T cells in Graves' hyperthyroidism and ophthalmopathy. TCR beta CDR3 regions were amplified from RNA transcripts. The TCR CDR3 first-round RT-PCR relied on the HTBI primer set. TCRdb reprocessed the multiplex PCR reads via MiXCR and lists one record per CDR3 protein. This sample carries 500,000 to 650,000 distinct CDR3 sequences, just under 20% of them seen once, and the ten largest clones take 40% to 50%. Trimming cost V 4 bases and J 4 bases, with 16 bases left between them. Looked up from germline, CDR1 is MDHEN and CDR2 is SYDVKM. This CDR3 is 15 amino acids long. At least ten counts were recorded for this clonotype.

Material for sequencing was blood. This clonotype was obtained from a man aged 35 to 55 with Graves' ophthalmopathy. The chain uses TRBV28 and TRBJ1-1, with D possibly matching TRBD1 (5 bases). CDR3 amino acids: CASSSAGAGGTEAFF. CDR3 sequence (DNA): TGTGCCAGCAGTTCGGCCGGGGCGGGGGGCACTGAAGCTTTCTTT.